This T cell receptor (beta chain) was sequenced for a study of control samples from healthy donors and cancer patients. TCRdb keeps only in-frame clones here, not all; method: immunoSEQ multiplex PCR. This table has about 100,000 clones, about 90% appearing once. Trimming cost V 0 bases and J 4 bases, with 10 bases left between them. The germline CDR1 and CDR2 sequences are MNHEY and SVGEGT. CDR3 size: 15 residues. Sequencing was carried out using blood. V gene TRBV6-2 or TRBV6-3 combines with J gene TRBJ2-1; the D gene is possibly TRBD2 (7 bases). This sequence originates from a woman younger than 35 in good health. CDR3 sequence (DNA): TGTGCCAGCAGTTACTCCAGCGGGACATACAATGAGCAGTTCTTC. Its translation: CASSYSSGTYNEQFF.